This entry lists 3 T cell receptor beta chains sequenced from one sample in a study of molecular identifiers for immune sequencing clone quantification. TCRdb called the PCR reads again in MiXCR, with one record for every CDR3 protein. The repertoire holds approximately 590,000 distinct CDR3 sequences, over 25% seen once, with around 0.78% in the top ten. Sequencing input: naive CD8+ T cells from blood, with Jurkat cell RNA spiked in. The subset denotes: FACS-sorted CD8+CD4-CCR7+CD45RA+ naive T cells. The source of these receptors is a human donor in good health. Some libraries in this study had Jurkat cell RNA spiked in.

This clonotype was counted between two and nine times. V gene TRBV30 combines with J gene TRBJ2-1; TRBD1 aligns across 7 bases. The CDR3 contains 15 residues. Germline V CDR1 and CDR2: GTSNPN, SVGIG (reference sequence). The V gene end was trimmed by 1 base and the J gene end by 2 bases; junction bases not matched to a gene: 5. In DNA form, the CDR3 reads TGTGCCTGGAGTGACGACAGGGTCCCCTACAATGAGCAGTTCTTC. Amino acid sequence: CAWSDDRVPYNEQFF.

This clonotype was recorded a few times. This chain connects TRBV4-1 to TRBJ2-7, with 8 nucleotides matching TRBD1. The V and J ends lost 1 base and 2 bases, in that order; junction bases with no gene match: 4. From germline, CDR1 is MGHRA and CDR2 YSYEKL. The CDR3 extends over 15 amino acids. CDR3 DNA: TGCGCCAGCAGCCAAGCGTCGACAGGGGCCTACGAGCAGTACTTC. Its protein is CASSQASTGAYEQYF.

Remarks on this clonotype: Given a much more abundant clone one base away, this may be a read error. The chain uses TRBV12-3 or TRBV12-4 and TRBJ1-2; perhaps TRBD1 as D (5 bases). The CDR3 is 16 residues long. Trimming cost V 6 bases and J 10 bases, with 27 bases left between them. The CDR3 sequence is CASSSTRGRMDSVYTF. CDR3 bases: TGTGCCAGCAGCTCGACCCGGGGGAGGATGGACTCTGTCTACACCTTC.